These 26 T cell receptor beta chains were sequenced from one sample in a study of blood T cell repertoires in COVID-19. Sequencing was performed with immunoSEQ multiplex PCR; in TCRdb, only in-frame clones are kept and a portion is missing. This table holds about 350,000 clones, about 90% found once. Material for sequencing was PBMCs or T cells enriched from blood (not recorded which). The receptors derive from a woman in her 30s who had been exposed to COVID-19.

CDR3 protein: CSGAGGQGGYTF. The CDR3, as DNA: TGCAGCGGAGCAGGGGGGCAGGGTGGCTACACCTTC. The chain employs TRBV29-1 and TRBJ1-2; TRBD1 aligns across 7 bases. V gave up 7 bases and J gave up 7 bases; unmatched junction bases: 9. This CDR3 has 12 residues. CDR1 is SQVTM, CDR2 ANQGSEA, per germline.

This clone has just a few counts. J is TRBJ1-1 and V is TRBV10-1, with D tentatively TRBD1 (6 bases). Per germline, CDR1 WNHNN and CDR2 SYGVQD (reference sequence). Trimming pared 2 bases from V and 4 bases from J, leaving 8 bases between. The CDR3 is made up of 13 amino acids. DNA of the CDR3: TGCGCCAGCAGTGAGGGGACAAGCACTGAAGCTTTCTTT. This gives the protein CASSEGTSTEAFF.

This clone was seen only a few times. V is TRBV9 and J is TRBJ1-6; 7 nucleotides match TRBD1. Germline V CDR1 and CDR2: SGDLS, YYNGEE. This CDR3 spans 15 amino acids. V shed 2 bases and J 7 bases; nucleotides not matched to a gene: 6. The CDR3 here is CASSVTGTANSPLHF. CDR3 coding DNA: TGTGCCAGCAGCGTTACCGGGACAGCCAATTCACCCCTCCACTTT.

The V and J genes are TRBV7-9 and TRBJ2-7; a weak D match, TRBD2 (5 bases). This CDR3 spans 15 amino acids. Trimming removed 1 base from V and 2 bases from J, with 12 bases in between. Germline-derived CDR1 and CDR2 are SEHNR and FQNEAQ (reference sequence). CDR3 residues: CASSLVGVGTYEQYF. The CDR3 DNA reads TGTGCCAGCAGCTTAGTCGGGGTGGGGACCTACGAGCAGTACTTC.

V is TRBV29-1 and J is TRBJ2-7; possibly TRBD2 for D (5 bases). Germline V lookup: CDR1 SQVTM, CDR2 ANQGSEA. The CDR3 covers 12 residues. The CDR3 DNA sequence: TGCACCGCAAGCAGCGGCACCTACGAGCAGTACTTC. Translating it yields CTASSGTYEQYF.

The chain combines TRBV7-9 with TRBJ1-1, with 8 positions matching TRBD1. Germline CDR1 is SEHNR and CDR2 is FQNEAQ (reference sequence). This CDR3 region has 14 residues. V lost 6 bases, J lost 2 bases, and 5 bases stayed unmatched. This CDR3 is CASRRDRLNTEAFF. CDR3 DNA sequence: TGTGCCAGCAGGAGGGACAGGCTTAACACTGAAGCTTTCTTT.

The chain recombines TRBV19 with TRBJ1-6; 8 bases are a match to TRBD1. Germline loops: CDR1 LNHDA, CDR2 SQIVND (reference sequence). V was clipped by 6 bases and J by 9 bases; unmatched bases: 7. The CDR3 spans 14 residues. CDR3 DNA: TGTGCCAGTAGGATAACAGGGGGTGGTTCACCCCTCCACTTT. This sequence encodes CASRITGGGSPLHF.

The chain couples TRBV29-1 to TRBJ1-1; TRBD1 aligns across 7 bases. CDR1 SQVTM and CDR2 ANQGSEA come from the germline V gene. The CDR3 is 16 amino acids. V shed 0 bases and J 5 bases; nucleotides not matched to a gene: 12. The CDR3 loop reads CSVEDGTPKQGTEAFF. The CDR3 nucleotides are TGCAGCGTTGAAGATGGAACCCCTAAACAGGGGACTGAAGCTTTCTTT.

The V call is TRBV21-1, the J call TRBJ2-7; TRBD1, as called in the table, went unchecked against the DNA. TRBV21-1 is deemed a pseudogene. The CDR3 is made up of 15 amino acids. The CDR3 DNA sequence: TGTGCCAGCAGCAAAGTTGACAGTCGCTGCCAGCTCCAGTACTTC. Residues: CASSKVDSRCQLQYF.

V is TRBV19 and J is TRBJ2-3, with 11 bases lining up with TRBD2. CDR1 and CDR2 (germline): LNHDA, SQIVND (reference sequence). This CDR3 spans 16 amino acids. J was trimmed by 5 bases and V by 4 bases; bases with no gene match: 8. The CDR3 protein is CASSTKLAGVLDTQYF. CDR3 bases: TGTGCCAGTAGTACCAAACTAGCGGGAGTCCTAGATACGCAGTATTTT.

V and J are TRBV28 and TRBJ1-4; D may be TRBD1 (5 bases). Germline assignment: CDR1 MDHEN and CDR2 SYDVKM. With 3 bases removed from V and 3 bases from J, the gap between germline ends came to 8 bases. The CDR3 spans 14 residues. Here the CDR3 reads CASSFPTANEKLFF. DNA for the CDR3: TGTGCCAGCAGTTTTCCGACAGCTAATGAAAAACTGTTTTTT.

The J gene is TRBJ1-2, the V gene TRBV5-6; 9 bases align to TRBD1. The CDR3 consists of 16 residues. The ends lost 0 bases at V and 5 bases at J; junction bases unmatched: 8. The V gene's germline CDR1 is SGHDT and CDR2 YYEEEE. CDR3 sequence (DNA): TGTGCCAGCAGCTTGGAGGGTGACAGGGGGACTTATGGCTACACCTTC. Translating it yields CASSLEGDRGTYGYTF. The complete variable domain, with remaining parts taken from reference TRBV5-6 and TRBJ1-2, reads DAGVTQSPTHLIKTRGQQVTLRCSPKSGHDTVSWYQQALGQGPQFIFQYYEEEERQRGNFPDRFSGHQFPNYSSELNVNALLLGDSALYLCASSLEGDRGTYGYTFGSGTRLTVV.

J is TRBJ2-7 and V is TRBV7-6; D uncertain. The CDR3 spans 15 residues. Germline V gene lookup returns CDR1 SGHVS and CDR2 FNYEAQ. Trimming left V 4 bases short and J 2 bases short, with 15 bases between. The CDR3 is CASSSRPDKPYEQYF. CDR3 bases: TGTGCCAGCAGCTCACGCCCCGACAAGCCCTACGAGCAGTACTTC.

CDR3 sequence: CASSLALLTGTSNEQYF. As DNA, the CDR3 is TGCGCCAGCAGCTTGGCCCTCCTGACCGGGACTAGCAACGAGCAGTACTTC. This chain joins TRBV5-1 and TRBJ2-7; 9 positions agree with TRBD2. Per germline, CDR1 SGHRS and CDR2 YFSETQ. The CDR3 contains 17 residues. V gave up 0 bases and J gave up 5 bases; unmatched junction bases: 12.

The chain links TRBV4-1 to TRBJ1-1, with a possible D match to TRBD1 (5 bases). V lost 4 bases and J 8 bases, leaving 14 bases between the germline ends. Germline-derived CDR1 and CDR2 are MGHRA and YSYEKL. The CDR3 covers 13 residues. CDR3 sequence: CASSLGGKREAFF. The CDR3 DNA is TGCGCCAGCAGCCTCGGGGGAAAACGGGAAGCTTTCTTT.

This chain connects TRBV5-1 to TRBJ2-5, with unresolved D. CDR3 size: 14 residues. V was shortened by 5 bases and J by 5 bases, with 16 bases between the two germline ends. Germline V gene lookup returns CDR1 SGHRS and CDR2 YFSETQ. Written as DNA, the CDR3 is TGCGCCAGCAGAGTAAACCCGGTCGTGGAGACCCAGTACTTC. This gives the protein CASRVNPVVETQYF.

This clone was observed once. The J gene is TRBJ1-5, the V gene TRBV29-1, with D perhaps TRBD1 (5 bases). Germline V gene sequence: CDR1 SQVTM, CDR2 ANQGSEA. Trimming left V 7 bases short and J 7 bases short, with 14 bases between. The CDR3 is made up of 12 amino acids. The CDR3 spells CSGGDWGQPQHF. CDR3 nucleotides: TGCAGCGGGGGGGACTGGGGACAGCCCCAGCATTTT.

V gene TRBV10-2 combines with J gene TRBJ2-7; TRBD1 matches 9 bases. The J segment lost 7 bases and the V segment lost 3 bases, leaving 4 bases of the junction unmatched. The CDR3 length is 13 residues. Germline lookup yields CDR1 WSHSY and CDR2 SAAADI. CDR3 amino acids: CASSEQGAGEQYF. The CDR3 nucleotides read TGCGCCAGCAGTGAACAGGGGGCTGGAGAGCAGTACTTC.

The chain has TRBV7-9 and TRBJ2-7; maybe TRBD1 (6 bases). Germline CDR1 SEHNR, CDR2 FQNEAQ (reference sequence). This CDR3 is 14 amino acids long. V was cut by 2 bases and J by 3 bases, with 11 bases left in between. The CDR3 DNA reads as TGTGCCAGCAGCTTAACCGGACAGAACTACGAGCAGTACTTC. This translates into CASSLTGQNYEQYF.

Note on this clone: This sample includes further DNA sequences coding for the same CDR3. The chain combines TRBV19 with TRBJ2-7; 10 bases line up with TRBD1. Germline V CDR1 and CDR2: LNHDA, SQIVND (reference sequence). The ends lost 5 bases at V and 3 bases at J; junction bases unmatched: 4. CDR3 length: 14 residues. CDR3 amino acids: CASSPGQGGYEQYF. DNA for the CDR3: TGTGCCAGTAGTCCCGGACAGGGGGGCTACGAGCAGTACTTC. Looking up the rest from reference TRBV19 and TRBJ2-7 gives the full variable domain: DGGITQSPKYLFRKEGQNVTLSCEQNLNHDAMYWYRQDPGQGLRLIYYSQIVNDFQKGDIAEGYSVSREKKESFPLTVTSAQKNPTAFYLCASSPGQGGYEQYFGPGTRLTVT.

This chain joins TRBV25-1 and TRBJ1-2; no clear D gene. Germline V CDR1 and CDR2: MGHDK, SYGVNS. The V end lost 1 base, the J end lost 2 bases, and 8 bases lay between the germline ends. The CDR3 extends over 14 amino acids. CDR3 region: CASSEWEGNYGYTF. The CDR3 nucleotides are TGTGCCAGCAGTGAATGGGAGGGAAACTATGGCTACACCTTC.

The chain recombines TRBV5-1 with TRBJ2-1, with D uncertain. This CDR3 is 15 amino acids long. V lost 0 bases and J lost 2, with 9 bases in between. The germline V gene encodes CDR1 SGHRS and CDR2 YFSETQ. Here the CDR3 DNA reads TGCGCCAGCAGCTTGGGTACAGTCCCCTACAATGAGCAGTTCTTC. Translated: CASSLGTVPYNEQFF.

The V call is TRBV3-1 (or the pseudogene TRBV3-2), the J call TRBJ1-2, with no clear D. Trimming removed 0 bases at V and 7 bases at J, with 12 bases between. The CDR3 totals 14 residues. The V gene's germline CDR1 is LGHDT and CDR2 YNNKEL (reference sequence). The DNA of the CDR3 is TGTGCCAGCAGCCAAGATGGAGGGTTCAGTGGCTACACCTTC. It is translated as CASSQDGGFSGYTF.

V and J are TRBV3-1 (or the pseudogene TRBV3-2) and TRBJ2-7, with 9 nucleotides matching TRBD2. The junction had 8 bases not matched to a gene; V was cut back by 5 bases and J by 6 bases. CDR3 length equals 14 residues. Germline V gene data show CDR1 as LGHDT and CDR2 as YNNKEL (reference sequence). In nucleotides, the CDR3 is TGTGCCAGCAGCTTAGCGGGAGCGAGAGGCGAGCAGTACTTC. It is translated as CASSLAGARGEQYF.

The chain joins TRBV28 to TRBJ2-7, with a tentative D call TRBD2 (5 bases). The CDR3 extends over 14 amino acids. Germline loops: CDR1 MDHEN, CDR2 SYDVKM. The V end lost 6 bases, the J end lost 2 bases, and 14 bases lay between the germline ends. CDR3 DNA: TGTGCCAGCAGCCGTCGGAGGAAAACCTACGAGCAGTACTTC. Translation: CASSRRRKTYEQYF.

This clone appeared a few times. The chain recombines TRBV27 with TRBJ2-7; 7 bases are shared with TRBD2. Germline V gene lookup returns CDR1 MNHEY and CDR2 SMNVEV (reference sequence). This CDR3 spans 13 amino acids. V shed 8 bases and J 5 bases; nucleotides not matched to a gene: 9. CDR3 amino acids: CASRQSGTNEQYF. The CDR3 DNA sequence: TGTGCCAGCCGTCAAAGCGGGACCAACGAGCAGTACTTC.